The present T cell receptor (beta chain) was sequenced within a study of shared clonotypes between healthy human individuals. CDR1 MNHEY and CDR2 SVGAGI come from the germline V gene. The CDR3 length is 14 residues. V was shortened by 2 bases and J by 5 bases, with 12 bases between the two germline ends. Only in-frame clones appear in the TCRdb table, and some are missing; sequencing was by immunoSEQ multiplex PCR. The sample records around 2,100,000 clones, 85% to 95% being singletons. As defined, naive CD8 cells were CD45RO-negative and positively selected for CCR7, with terminally differentiated effector memory CD45RA+ cells excluded. Donors, without exception, were Caucasian adults residing in Nashville, Tennessee.

The TCR sequence derives from a man younger than 35 in good health. The rearrangement links TRBV6-5 to TRBJ1-1; tentative D call: TRBD1 (5 bases). Source material: naive CD8+ T cells sorted from blood. CDR3 DNA: TGTGCCAGCAGTTACACTAAACGGGGGACTGAAGCTTTCTTT. Translating gives CASSYTKRGTEAFF.